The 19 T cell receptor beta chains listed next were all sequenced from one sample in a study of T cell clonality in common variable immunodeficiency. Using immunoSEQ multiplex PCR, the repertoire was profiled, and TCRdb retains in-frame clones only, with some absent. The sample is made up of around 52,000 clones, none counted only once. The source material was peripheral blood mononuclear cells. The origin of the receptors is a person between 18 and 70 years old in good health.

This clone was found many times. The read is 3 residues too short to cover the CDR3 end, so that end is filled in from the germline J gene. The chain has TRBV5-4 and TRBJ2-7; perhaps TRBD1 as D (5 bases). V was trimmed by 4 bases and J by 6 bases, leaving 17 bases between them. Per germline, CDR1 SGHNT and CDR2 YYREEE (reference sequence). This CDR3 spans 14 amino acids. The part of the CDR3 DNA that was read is TGTGCCAGCAGCGTCGATTACGGCCAGGGCGAG. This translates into CASSVDYGQGE. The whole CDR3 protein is CASSVDYGQGEQYF.

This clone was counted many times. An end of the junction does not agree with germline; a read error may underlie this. The sequenced CDR3 bases are TGCGCCAGCAGCCAAGATTTCACTAGCGGGCAGACAGATACG. Translating it yields CASSQDFTSGQTDT. The whole CDR3 reads CASSQDFTSGQTDTQYF. This chain links TRBV4-2 with TRBJ2-3; 9 bases align to TRBD2. Read data end 3 residues before the CDR3 end; the end is taken from the germline J gene. CDR1 and CDR2 (germline): LGHNA, YNFKEQ. The CDR3 length is 17 residues.

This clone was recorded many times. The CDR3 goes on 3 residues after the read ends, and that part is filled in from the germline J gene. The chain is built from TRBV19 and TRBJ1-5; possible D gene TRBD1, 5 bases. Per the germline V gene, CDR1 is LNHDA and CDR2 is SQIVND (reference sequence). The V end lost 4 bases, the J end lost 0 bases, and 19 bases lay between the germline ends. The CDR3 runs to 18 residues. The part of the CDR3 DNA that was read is TGTGCCAGTAGTACCGGACACCTGAGGGGCACTAGCAATCAGCCC. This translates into CASSTGHLRGTSNQP. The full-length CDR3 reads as CASSTGHLRGTSNQPQHF.

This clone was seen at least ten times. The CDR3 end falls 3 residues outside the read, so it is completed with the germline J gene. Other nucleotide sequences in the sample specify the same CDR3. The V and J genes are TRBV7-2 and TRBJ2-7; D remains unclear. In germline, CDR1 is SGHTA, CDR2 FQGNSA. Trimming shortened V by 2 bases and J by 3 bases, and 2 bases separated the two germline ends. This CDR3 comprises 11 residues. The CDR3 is CASSLYYEQYF. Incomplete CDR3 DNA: TGTGCCAGCAGCTTATACTACGAG.

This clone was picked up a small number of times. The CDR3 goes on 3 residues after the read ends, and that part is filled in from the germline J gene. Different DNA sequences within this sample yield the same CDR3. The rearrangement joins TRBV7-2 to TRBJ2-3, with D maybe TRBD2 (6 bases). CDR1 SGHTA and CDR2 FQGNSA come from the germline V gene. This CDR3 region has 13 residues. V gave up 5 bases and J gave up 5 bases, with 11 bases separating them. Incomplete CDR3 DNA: TGTGCCAGCAGCCTAGGGCGGGGAGATACG. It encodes CASSLGRGDT. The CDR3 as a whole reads CASSLGRGDTQYF.

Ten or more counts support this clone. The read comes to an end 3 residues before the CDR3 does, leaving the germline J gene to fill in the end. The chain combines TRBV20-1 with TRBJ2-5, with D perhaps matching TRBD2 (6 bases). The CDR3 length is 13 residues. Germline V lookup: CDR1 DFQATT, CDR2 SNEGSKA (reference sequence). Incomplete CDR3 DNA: TGCAGCACCCCTGGTCCCGGGGGAGAGACC. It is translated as CSTPGPGGET. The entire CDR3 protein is CSTPGPGGETQYF.

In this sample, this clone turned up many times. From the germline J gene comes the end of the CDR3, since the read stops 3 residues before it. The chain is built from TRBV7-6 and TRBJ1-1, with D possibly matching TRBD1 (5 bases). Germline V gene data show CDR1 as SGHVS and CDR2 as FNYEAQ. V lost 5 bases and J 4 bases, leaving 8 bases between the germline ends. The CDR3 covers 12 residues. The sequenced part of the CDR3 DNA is TGTGCCAGCAGCGTGGGGGGCACTGAA. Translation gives CASSVGGTE. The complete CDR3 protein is CASSVGGTEAFF.

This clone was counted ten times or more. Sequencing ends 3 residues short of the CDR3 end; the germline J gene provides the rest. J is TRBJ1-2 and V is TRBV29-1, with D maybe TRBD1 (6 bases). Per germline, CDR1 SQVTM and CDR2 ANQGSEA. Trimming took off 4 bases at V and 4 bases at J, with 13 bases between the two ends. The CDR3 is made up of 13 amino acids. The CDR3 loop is CSVAGVGGYGYTF. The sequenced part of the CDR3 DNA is TGCAGCGTTGCAGGGGTAGGGGGCTATGGC.

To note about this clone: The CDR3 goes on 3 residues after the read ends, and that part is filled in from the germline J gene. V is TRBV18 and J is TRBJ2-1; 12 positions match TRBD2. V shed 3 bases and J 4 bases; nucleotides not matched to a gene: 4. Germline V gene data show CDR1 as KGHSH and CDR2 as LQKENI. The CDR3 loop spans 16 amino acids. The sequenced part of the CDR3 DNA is TGTGCCAGCTCACCTGCGACTAGCGGGAGTTACAATGAG. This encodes CASSPATSGSYNE. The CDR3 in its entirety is CASSPATSGSYNEQFF.

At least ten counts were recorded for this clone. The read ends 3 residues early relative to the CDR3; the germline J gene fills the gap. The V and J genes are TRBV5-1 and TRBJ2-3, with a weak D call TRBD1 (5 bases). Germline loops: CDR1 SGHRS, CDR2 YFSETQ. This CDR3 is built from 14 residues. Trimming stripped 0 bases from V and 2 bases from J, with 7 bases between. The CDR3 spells CASSLGQSTDTQYF. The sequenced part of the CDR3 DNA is TGCGCCAGCAGCTTGGGACAGTCCACAGATACG. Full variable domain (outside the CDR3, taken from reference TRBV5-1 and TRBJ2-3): KAGVTQTPRYLIKTRGQQVTLSCSPISGHRSVSWYQQTPGQGLQFLFEYFSETQRNKGNFPGRFSGRQFSNSRSEMNVSTLELGDSALYLCASSLGQSTDTQYFGPGTRLTVL.

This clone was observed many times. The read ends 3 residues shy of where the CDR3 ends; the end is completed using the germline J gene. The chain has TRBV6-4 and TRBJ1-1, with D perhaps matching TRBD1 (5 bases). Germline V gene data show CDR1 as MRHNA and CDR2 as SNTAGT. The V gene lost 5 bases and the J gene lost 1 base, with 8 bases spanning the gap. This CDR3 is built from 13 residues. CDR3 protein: CASSTQGNTEAFF. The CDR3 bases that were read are TGTGCCAGCAGTACTCAGGGGAACACTGAA.

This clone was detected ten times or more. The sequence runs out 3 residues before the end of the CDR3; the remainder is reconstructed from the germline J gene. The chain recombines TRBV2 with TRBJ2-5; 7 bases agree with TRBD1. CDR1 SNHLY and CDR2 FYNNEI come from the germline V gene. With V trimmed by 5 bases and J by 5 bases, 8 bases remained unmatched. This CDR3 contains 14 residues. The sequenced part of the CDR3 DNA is TGTGCCAGCAGTCCTCCGGGACAGCGGGAGACC. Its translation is CASSPPGQRET. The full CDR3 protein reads CASSPPGQRETQYF.

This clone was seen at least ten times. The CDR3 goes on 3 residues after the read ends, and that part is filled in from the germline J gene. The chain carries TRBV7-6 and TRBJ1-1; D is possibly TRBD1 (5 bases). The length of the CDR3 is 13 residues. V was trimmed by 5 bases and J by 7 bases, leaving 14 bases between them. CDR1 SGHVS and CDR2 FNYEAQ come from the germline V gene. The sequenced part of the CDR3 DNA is TGTGCCAGCAGCCGAACAACAGGCTTTGAA. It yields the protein CASSRTTGFE. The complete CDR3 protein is CASSRTTGFEAFF.

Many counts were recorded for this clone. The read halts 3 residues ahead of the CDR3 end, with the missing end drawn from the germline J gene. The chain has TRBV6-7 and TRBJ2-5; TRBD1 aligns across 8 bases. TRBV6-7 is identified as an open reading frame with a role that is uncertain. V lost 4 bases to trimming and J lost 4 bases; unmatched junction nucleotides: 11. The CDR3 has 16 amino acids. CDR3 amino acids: CASSCGQGKFGETQYF. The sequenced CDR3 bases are TGTGCCAGCAGTTGCGGACAGGGAAAGTTTGGAGAGACC.

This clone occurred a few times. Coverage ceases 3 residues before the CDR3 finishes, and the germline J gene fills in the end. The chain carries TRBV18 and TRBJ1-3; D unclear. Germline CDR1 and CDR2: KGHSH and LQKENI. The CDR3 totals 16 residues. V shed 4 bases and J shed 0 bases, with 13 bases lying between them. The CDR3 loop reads CASSLRSPSSGNTIYF. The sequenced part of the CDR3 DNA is TGTGCCAGCTCACTCAGGTCCCCCAGCTCTGGAAACACC. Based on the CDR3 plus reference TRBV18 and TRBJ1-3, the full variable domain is NAGVMQNPRHLVRRRGQEARLRCSPMKGHSHVYWYRQLPEEGLKFMVYLQKENIIDESGMPKERFSAEFPKEGPSILRIQQVVRGDSAAYFCASSLRSPSSGNTIYFGEGSWLTVV.

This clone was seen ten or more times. CDR3 protein: CASSPLDSWRTDEQFF. The CDR3 DNA, read in part, is TGTGCCAGCAGTCCCCTGGACAGCTGGAGGACGGATGAG. J is TRBJ2-1 and V is TRBV28, with D possibly TRBD1 on 6 matching bases. The sequence runs out 3 residues before the end of the CDR3; the remainder is reconstructed from the germline J gene. Germline values: CDR1 MDHEN, CDR2 SYDVKM. Between the trimmed V and J ends, which lost 5 bases and 8 bases, there was a span of 22 bases. The CDR3 is 16 residues long.

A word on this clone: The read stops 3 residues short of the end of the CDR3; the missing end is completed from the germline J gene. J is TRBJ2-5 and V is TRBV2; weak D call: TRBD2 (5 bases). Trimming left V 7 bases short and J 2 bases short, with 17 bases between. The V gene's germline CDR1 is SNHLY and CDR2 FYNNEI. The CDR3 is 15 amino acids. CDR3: CASIRNGLTQETQYF. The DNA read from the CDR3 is TGTGCCAGCATAAGAAATGGACTGACTCAAGAGACC. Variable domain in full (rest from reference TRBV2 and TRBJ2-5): EPEVTQTPSHQVTQMGQEVILRCVPISNHLYFYWYRQILGQKVEFLVSFYNNEISEKSEIFDDQFSVERPDGSNFTLKIRSTKLEDSAMYFCASIRNGLTQETQYFGPGTRLLVL.

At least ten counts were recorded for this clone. CDR3 loop: CSARGGLAGGPGSYEQYF. CDR3 bases read: TGCAGTGCTAGGGGAGGACTAGCGGGAGGGCCGGGCTCCTACGAG. The chain combines TRBV20-1 with TRBJ2-7, with 15 bases lining up with TRBD2. The sequence runs out 3 residues before the end of the CDR3; the remainder is reconstructed from the germline J gene. Germline-derived CDR1 and CDR2 are DFQATT and SNEGSKA (reference sequence). V trimming: 3 bases; J trimming: 0 bases; junction bases outside the gene matches: 9. The CDR3 sequence is 18 residues long.

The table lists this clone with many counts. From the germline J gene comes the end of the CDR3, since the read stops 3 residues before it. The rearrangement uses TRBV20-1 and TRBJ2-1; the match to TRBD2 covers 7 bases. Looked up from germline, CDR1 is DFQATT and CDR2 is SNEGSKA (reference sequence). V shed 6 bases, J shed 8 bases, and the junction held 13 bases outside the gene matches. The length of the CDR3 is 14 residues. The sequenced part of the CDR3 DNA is TGCAGTGCCTCTGGCGGGAGCCCTCGCGATGAG. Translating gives CSASGGSPRDE. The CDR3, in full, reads CSASGGSPRDEQFF.